This is a list of T cell receptor beta chains from one sample in a study of blood T cell repertoires in COVID-19. Some clones are missing from TCRdb's copy, which holds only in-frame ones; the method was immunoSEQ multiplex PCR. Of 200,000 or so clones listed, around 85% were seen once; the top ten hold about 2.2%. The sequenced sample consisted of peripheral blood. Source of these receptors: a woman aged 50 to 60 with acute or convalescent COVID-19. CDR3s include the opening cysteine and the closing phenylalanine or tryptophan. The D gene is left open where the match is weak. Only part of the rows carry a size: once, few, many, or a class if the clone is expanded.

>NA|TRBV10-3|NA|TRBJ2-3
TGTGCCATCAGTGTAACGGGGGGCGATACAGATACGCAGTATTTT
CAISVTGGDTDTQYF
>NA|TRBV12-5|NA|TRBJ2-2
TGTGCTAGTGGTTTGGTAGCATTGGACTTGTCCGGGGAGCTGTTTTTT
CASGLVALDLSGELFF
>NA|TRBV2|TRBD1|TRBJ1-1
TGTGCCAGCAGTGAAGCCGGGACAGGGAACACTGAAGCTTTCTTT
CASSEAGTGNTEAFF
>NA|TRBV9|NA|TRBJ1-3
TGTGCCAGCAGCGTAGATATGGGAAACACCATATATTTT
CASSVDMGNTIYF
>NA|TRBV6-2/TRBV6-3|NA|TRBJ2-1
TGTGCCAGCAGCAACCTGCGGGTTTCCTACAATGAGCAGTTCTTC
CASSNLRVSYNEQFF
>NA|TRBV12-3/TRBV12-4|NA|TRBJ1-2
TGTGCCAGCAGTTTGGAGTTGGACTATGGCTACACCTTC
CASSLELDYGYTF
>NA|TRBV2|NA|TRBJ2-5
TGTGCCAGCAGTGAACATGGGGGGGCCAAAGAGACCCAGTACTTC
CASSEHGGAKETQYF
>NA|TRBV2|NA|TRBJ2-2
TGTGCCAGCAGTGAAGAAGGCGGCGTCACCGGGGAGCTGTTTTTT
CASSEEGGVTGELFF
>NA|TRBV27|NA|TRBJ1-6
TGTGCCAGCAGTTTGCAGGTAGCGGGATCACCCCTCCACTTT
CASSLQVAGSPLHF
>NA|TRBV6-5|TRBD1|TRBJ1-2
TGTGCCAGCAGTACCCGGACAGGGAGATATGGCTACACCTTC
CASSTRTGRYGYTF
>few|TRBV5-1|NA|TRBJ2-1
TGCGCCAGCAGCTTGGCAGGGGCCTCCTACAATGAGCAGTTCTTC
CASSLAGASYNEQFF
>NA|TRBV4-3|TRBD2|TRBJ2-3
TGCGCCAGCAGCCAAGGGACTAGCGGGAGGACAGATACGCAGTATTTT
CASSQGTSGRTDTQYF
>NA|TRBV6-5|NA|TRBJ1-3
TGTGCCAGCAGTTATGGGGGGTTCGGAAACACCATATATTTT
CASSYGGFGNTIYF
>few|TRBV11-2|NA|TRBJ2-5
TGTGCCAGCAGCTTAACGGGGGAGACCCAGTACTTC
CASSLTGETQYF
>NA|TRBV25-1|TRBD2|TRBJ2-7
TGTGCCAGCAGTGAATACGGACTAGCCCCCCGGGAGCAGTACTTC
CASSEYGLAPREQYF
>NA|TRBV29-1|NA|TRBJ2-5
TGCAGCGTTGCCGACGGGGGTCGGGGTCGCACGTACCAAGAGACCCAGTACTTC
CSVADGGRGRTYQETQYF
>NA|TRBV5-1|NA|TRBJ1-3
TGCGCCAGCAGCCCCGGAGGGACGACGTCGGGAAACACCATATATTTT
CASSPGGTTSGNTIYF
>NA|TRBV30|NA|TRBJ2-5
TGTGCCTGGAAATCAGGGAAAGCTCAAGAGACCCAGTACTTC
CAWKSGKAQETQYF
>NA|TRBV6-6|NA|TRBJ1-1
TGTGCCAGCAGTCCCCGATGGCCGAACACTGAAGCTTTCTTT
CASSPRWPNTEAFF
>NA|TRBV2|NA|TRBJ1-1
TGTGCCAGCAGTATCTTACAGGCCGTAGGGAACACTGAAGCTTTCTTT
CASSILQAVGNTEAFF
>NA|TRBV12-3/TRBV12-4|NA|TRBJ2-2
TGTGCCAGCAGCACAGGGTCCACCGGGGAGCTGTTTTTT
CASSTGSTGELFF
>NA|TRBV5-6|NA|TRBJ1-1
TGTGCCAGCAGCTTGGCCCGGTCTGAAGCTTTCTTT
CASSLARSEAFF
>NA|TRBV5-6|NA|TRBJ1-1
TGTGCCAGCAGCCCCCTACAGGGATCGGGTGAAGCTTTCTTT
CASSPLQGSGEAFF
>NA|TRBV7-2|TRBD2|TRBJ2-3
TGTGCCAGCAGCTTATCTAGCGGGGGGAGCACAGATACGCAGTATTTT
CASSLSSGGSTDTQYF
>NA|TRBV27|TRBD1|TRBJ1-2
TGTGCCAGCAGTTTATCTAGACAGGGTCACGGCTACACCTTC
CASSLSRQGHGYTF
>NA|TRBV5-1|NA|TRBJ2-3
TGCGCCAGCAGCTTGTTTGAGGTTACAGATACGCAGTATTTT
CASSLFEVTDTQYF
>NA|TRBV24-1|TRBD2|TRBJ2-3
TGTGCCACCAGTGGAGTAGCGGGCGCTCCCACAGATACGCAGTATTTT
CATSGVAGAPTDTQYF
>NA|TRBV3-1/TRBV3-2|TRBD2|TRBJ2-2
TGTGCCAGCAGCCTGCTAGCGGGAGCTGGGACCGGGGAGCTGTTTTTT
CASSLLAGAGTGELFF
>NA|TRBV25-1|TRBD2|TRBJ2-1
TGTGCCAGCCGGACTAGCGGGACCCTCTACAATGAGCAGTTCTTC
CASRTSGTLYNEQFF
>once|TRBV5-5|NA|TRBJ2-5
TGTGCCAGCAGCACAGCCCAAGAGACCCAGTACTTC
CASSTAQETQYF
>NA|TRBV6-6|TRBD1|TRBJ2-7
TGTGCCAGCAGTTCCCGGGACAGGGCTTCCTACGAGCAGTACTTC
CASSSRDRASYEQYF
>NA|TRBV9|TRBD2|TRBJ2-3
TGTGCCAGCAGCCACTCAGGGAGGACCGGGAGGACAGATACGCAGTATTTT
CASSHSGRTGRTDTQYF
>NA|TRBV5-1|NA|TRBJ1-2
TGCGCCAGCAGCTTAGGAGGGATTGCTGGCTACACCTTC
CASSLGGIAGYTF
>NA|TRBV3-1/TRBV3-2|NA|TRBJ2-5
TGTGCCAGCAGCCAAGGGACGGGGAGGGAGACCCAGTACTTC
CASSQGTGRETQYF
>NA|TRBV6-5|TRBD1|TRBJ1-1
TGTGCCAGCAGGCGGGACAGGGGGCGGATGACTGAAGCTTTCTTT
CASRRDRGRMTEAFF
>NA|TRBV21-1|NA|TRBJ1-1
TGTGCCAGCAGCAAAGAGGGGACAGGGGGGATAACTGAAGCTTTCTTT
CASSKEGTGGITEAFF
>NA|TRBV13|TRBD2|TRBJ2-5
TGTGCCAGCAGCTCCATCAATCTAGCGGGGGGAGAGACCCAGTACTTC
CASSSINLAGGETQYF
>NA|TRBV29-1|NA|TRBJ2-2
TGCAGCGTTGAAGATCGCAGGGCCGCCGGGGAGCTGTTTTTT
CSVEDRRAAGELFF
>NA|TRBV27|TRBD2|TRBJ2-1
TGTGCCAGCAGTTTATCGAGGGCTAGCGGGAGCGCCGCAATTGGTGAGCAGTTCTTC
CASSLSRASGSAAIGEQFF
>NA|TRBV29-1|TRBD1|TRBJ2-7
TGCAGCGTTGGCGCCGGGACAGGGGTTGAGCAGTACTTC
CSVGAGTGVEQYF
>NA|TRBV10-2|NA|TRBJ1-2
TGCGCCAGCAGTGATGCGGGGGATGGCTACACCTTC
CASSDAGDGYTF
>NA|TRBV5-4|NA|TRBJ1-4
TGTGCCAGCAGCGGAGGTCCGGGGACTAATGAAAAACTGTTTTTT
CASSGGPGTNEKLFF
>NA|TRBV11-3|TRBD1|TRBJ2-7
TGTGCCAGCAGCTCCCAAGCAGGGGGCCTCTCCTACGAGCAGTACTTC
CASSSQAGGLSYEQYF
>once|TRBV5-1|NA|TRBJ2-1
TGCGCCAGCAGCTTGAAAGGAATCGCGGGGCCCTACAATGAGCAGTTCTTC
CASSLKGIAGPYNEQFF
>NA|TRBV9|TRBD2|TRBJ2-2
TGTGCCAGCAGAGGCGGGGGGAACACCGGGGAGCTGTTTTTT
CASRGGGNTGELFF
>NA|TRBV24-1|NA|TRBJ2-3
TGTGCCACCCAGAAAACAGATACGCAGTATTTT
CATQKTDTQYF
>NA|TRBV19|TRBD2|TRBJ2-3
TGTGCCAGTAGTGTACTAGCGGGAGGGGGGTACGATACGCAGTATTTT
CASSVLAGGGYDTQYF
>NA|TRBV5-1|NA|TRBJ2-5
TGCGCCAGCCGAACAGGGCCGCGAGAGACCCAGTACTTC
CASRTGPRETQYF
>once|TRBV5-4|NA|TRBJ2-5
TGTGCCAGCAGCCCTGGTTCCCTTACCGAGGAGACCCAGTACTTC
CASSPGSLTEETQYF
>once|TRBV3-1/TRBV3-2|NA|TRBJ1-1
TGTGCCAGCAGCCAACTGGGACAACCGAACACTGAAGCTTTCTTT
CASSQLGQPNTEAFF
>NA|TRBV7-9|NA|TRBJ2-6
TGTGCCAGCAGCTTAGGAGGGTTCCCTGGGGCCAACGTCCTGACTTTC
CASSLGGFPGANVLTF
>NA|TRBV6-6|NA|TRBJ1-1
TGTGCCAGCAGCCCCTTGTCTGAAGCTTTCTTT
CASSPLSEAFF
>NA|TRBV25-1|TRBD2|TRBJ2-7
TGTGCCAGCACCACGACTAGCGGGGACGAGCAGTACTTC
CASTTTSGDEQYF
>NA|TRBV19|TRBD1|TRBJ1-2
TGTGCCAGTAGGGGACAGGGCAGCTATGGCTACACCTTC
CASRGQGSYGYTF
>NA|TRBV25-1|TRBD1|TRBJ2-7
TGTGCCAGCAGTGGGGACAGGGGGTACGAGCAGTACTTC
CASSGDRGYEQYF
>NA|TRBV7-8|NA|TRBJ2-3
TGTGCCAGCAGCCCCCCCCGGGCGGGGTTCACAGATACGCAGTATTTT
CASSPPRAGFTDTQYF
>NA|TRBV14|NA|TRBJ2-3
TGTGCCAGCAGCCAATTAAGGACAGCGCGCACAGATACGCAGTATTTT
CASSQLRTARTDTQYF
>NA|TRBV27|NA|TRBJ1-1
TGTGCCAGCACCGACAGAGTTAACACTGAAGCTTTCTTT
CASTDRVNTEAFF
>NA|TRBV12-3/TRBV12-4|NA|TRBJ2-6
TGTGCCAGTGGAGGGTCTGGGGCCAACGTCCTGACTTTC
CASGGSGANVLTF